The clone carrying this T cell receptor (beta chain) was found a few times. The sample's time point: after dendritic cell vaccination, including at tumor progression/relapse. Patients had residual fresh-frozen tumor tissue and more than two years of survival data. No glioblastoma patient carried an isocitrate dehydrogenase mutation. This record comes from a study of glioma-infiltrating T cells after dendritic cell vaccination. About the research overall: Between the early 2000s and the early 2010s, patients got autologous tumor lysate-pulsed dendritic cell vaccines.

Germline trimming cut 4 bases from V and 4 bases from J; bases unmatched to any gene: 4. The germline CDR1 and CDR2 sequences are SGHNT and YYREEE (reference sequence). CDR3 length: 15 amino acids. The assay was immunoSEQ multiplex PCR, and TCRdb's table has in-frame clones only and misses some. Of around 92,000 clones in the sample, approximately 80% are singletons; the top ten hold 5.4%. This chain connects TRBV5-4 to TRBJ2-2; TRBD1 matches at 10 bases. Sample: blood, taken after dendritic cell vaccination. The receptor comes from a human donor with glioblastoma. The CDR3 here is CASSRTGGFTGELFF. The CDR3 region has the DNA TGTGCCAGCAGCCGGACAGGGGGGTTCACCGGGGAGCTGTTTTTT. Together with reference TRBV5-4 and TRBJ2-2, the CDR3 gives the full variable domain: ETGVTQSPTHLIKTRGQQVTLRCSSQSGHNTVSWYQQALGQGPQFIFQYYREEENGRGNFPPRFSGLQFPNYSSELNVNALELDDSALYLCASSRTGGFTGELFFGEGSRLTVL.